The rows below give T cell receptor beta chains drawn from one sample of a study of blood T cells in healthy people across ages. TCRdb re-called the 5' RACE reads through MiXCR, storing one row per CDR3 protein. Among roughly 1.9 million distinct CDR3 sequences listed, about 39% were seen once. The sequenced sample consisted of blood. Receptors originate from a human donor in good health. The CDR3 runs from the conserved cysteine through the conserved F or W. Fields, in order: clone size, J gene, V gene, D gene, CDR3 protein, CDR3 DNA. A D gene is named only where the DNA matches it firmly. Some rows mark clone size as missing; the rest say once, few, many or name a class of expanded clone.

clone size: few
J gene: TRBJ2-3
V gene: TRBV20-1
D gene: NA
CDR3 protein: CSASSPGPFTDTQYF
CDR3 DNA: TGCAGTGCTAGCAGCCCCGGACCCTTCACAGATACGCAGTATTTT

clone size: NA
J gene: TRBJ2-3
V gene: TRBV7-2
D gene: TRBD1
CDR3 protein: CASSLRTGIFTDTQYF
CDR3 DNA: TGTGCCAGCAGCTTACGGACAGGGATTTTCACAGATACGCAGTATTTT

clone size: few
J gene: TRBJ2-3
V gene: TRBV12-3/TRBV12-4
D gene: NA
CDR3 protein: CASSLYPGVRTDTQYF
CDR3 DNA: TGTGCCAGCAGTTTATATCCGGGGGTGCGCACAGATACGCAGTATTTT

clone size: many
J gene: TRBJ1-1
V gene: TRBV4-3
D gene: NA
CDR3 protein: CASSQGENTEAFF
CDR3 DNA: TGTGCCAGCAGCCAAGGAGAGAACACTGAAGCTTTCTTT

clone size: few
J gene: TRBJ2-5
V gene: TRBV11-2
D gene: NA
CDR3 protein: CASSFRGGDRETQYF
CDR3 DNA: TGTGCCAGCAGCTTTCGCGGCGGGGATCGGGAGACCCAGTACTTC

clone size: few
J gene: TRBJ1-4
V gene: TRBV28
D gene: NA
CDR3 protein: CVSGRPATNEKLFF
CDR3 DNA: TGTGTCAGCGGAAGGCCGGCAACTAATGAAAAACTGTTTTTT

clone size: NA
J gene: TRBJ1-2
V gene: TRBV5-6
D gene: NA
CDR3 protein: CASSLEASAYGYTF
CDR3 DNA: TGTGCCAGCAGCTTGGAGGCTTCCGCCTATGGCTACACCTTC

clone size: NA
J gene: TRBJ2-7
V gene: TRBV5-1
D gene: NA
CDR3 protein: CASSLATVTEQYF
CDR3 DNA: TGCGCCAGCAGCTTGGCTACGGTGACCGAGCAGTACTTC

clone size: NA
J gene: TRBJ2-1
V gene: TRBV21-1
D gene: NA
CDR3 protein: CASSNKRDGGNNEQFF
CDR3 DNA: TGTGCCAGCAGCAACAAACGGGACGGGGGAAACAATGAGCAGTTCTTC

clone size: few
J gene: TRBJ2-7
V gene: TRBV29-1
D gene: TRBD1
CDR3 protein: CSVKRTGGADEQYF
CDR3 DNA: TGCAGCGTTAAAAGGACAGGGGGCGCGGACGAGCAGTACTTC

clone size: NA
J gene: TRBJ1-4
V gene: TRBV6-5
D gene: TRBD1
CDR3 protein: CASSLGQEINEKLFF
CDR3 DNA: TGTGCCAGCAGTCTGGGACAGGAGATTAATGAAAAACTGTTTTTT

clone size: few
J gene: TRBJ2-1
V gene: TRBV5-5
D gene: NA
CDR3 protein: CASRVSRDIPNEQFF
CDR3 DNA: TGTGCCAGCCGAGTGTCCCGGGACATTCCGAATGAGCAGTTCTTC

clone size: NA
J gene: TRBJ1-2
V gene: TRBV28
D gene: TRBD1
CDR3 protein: CASVTGGNLYGYTF
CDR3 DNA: TGTGCCAGCGTAACAGGGGGGAACCTTTATGGCTACACCTTC

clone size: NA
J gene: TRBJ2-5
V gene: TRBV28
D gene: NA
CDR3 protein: CASSSGHRAGLYF
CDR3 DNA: TGTGCCAGCAGTTCGGGACACCGCGCCGGGCTGTACTTC

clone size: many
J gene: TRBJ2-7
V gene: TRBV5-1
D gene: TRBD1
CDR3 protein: CASSLGQGIYEQYF
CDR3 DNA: TGTGCCAGCAGCCTGGGACAGGGGATCTACGAGCAGTACTTC

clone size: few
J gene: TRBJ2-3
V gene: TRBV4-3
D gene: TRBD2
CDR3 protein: CASSRLTSATDTQYF
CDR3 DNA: TGCGCCAGCAGCCGCCTCACTAGCGCCACAGATACGCAGTATTTT

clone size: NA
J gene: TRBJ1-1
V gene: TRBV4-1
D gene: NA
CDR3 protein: CASNQVGDAEAFF
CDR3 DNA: TGCGCCAGCAACCAGGTGGGGGACGCTGAAGCTTTCTTT

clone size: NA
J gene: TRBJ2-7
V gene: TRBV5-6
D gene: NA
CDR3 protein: CASSLEVADSYEQYF
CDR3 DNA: TGTGCCAGCAGCTTGGAGGTAGCGGACTCCTACGAGCAGTACTTC

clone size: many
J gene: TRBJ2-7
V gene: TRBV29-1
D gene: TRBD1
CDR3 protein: CSVVRDRAMHEQYF
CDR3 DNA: TGCAGCGTCGTCCGGGACAGGGCTATGCACGAGCAGTACTTC

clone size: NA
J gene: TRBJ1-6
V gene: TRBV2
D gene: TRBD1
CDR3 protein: CARQQGRGSYNSPLHF
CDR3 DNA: TGTGCCAGGCAACAGGGGAGGGGCTCCTATAATTCACCCCTCCACTTT

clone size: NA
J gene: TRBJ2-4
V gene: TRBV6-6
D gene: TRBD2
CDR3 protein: CATRTTSGGYYNEQYF
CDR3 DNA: TGTGCCACCAGAACGACTAGCGGGGGCTACTACAATGAGCAGTACTTC

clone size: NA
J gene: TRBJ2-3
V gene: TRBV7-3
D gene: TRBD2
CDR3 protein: CASSLTVAGGRDTQYF
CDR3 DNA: TGTGCCAGCAGCTTAACCGTAGCGGGGGGAAGAGATACGCAGTATTTT

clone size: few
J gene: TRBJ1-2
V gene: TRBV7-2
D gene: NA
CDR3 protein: CASSLTRNTGDEYGYTF
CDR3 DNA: TGTGCCAGCAGCCTTACCCGAAATACGGGGGATGAATATGGCTACACCTTC

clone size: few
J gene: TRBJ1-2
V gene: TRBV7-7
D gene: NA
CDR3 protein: CASSLVALQNRGNYGYTF
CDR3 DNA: TGTGCTAGCAGCTTAGTTGCACTCCAAAACCGCGGAAACTATGGCTACACCTTC

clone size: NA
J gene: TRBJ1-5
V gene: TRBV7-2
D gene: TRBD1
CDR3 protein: CASSLDRGPHQPQHF
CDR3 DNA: TGTGCCAGCAGCTTAGACAGGGGGCCTCATCAGCCCCAGCATTTT

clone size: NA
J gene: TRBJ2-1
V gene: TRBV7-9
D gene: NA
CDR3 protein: CASSFEEYNEQFF
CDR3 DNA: TGTGCCAGCAGCTTTGAAGAATACAATGAGCAGTTCTTC

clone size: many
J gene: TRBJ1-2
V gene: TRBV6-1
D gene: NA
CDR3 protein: CASRPDSNYGYTF
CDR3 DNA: TGTGCCAGCAGACCGGACAGTAACTATGGCTACACCTTC

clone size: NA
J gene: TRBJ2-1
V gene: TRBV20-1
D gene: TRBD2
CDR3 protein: CSAGPTSRDSDEQFF
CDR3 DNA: TGCAGTGCCGGACCGACTAGCCGAGACTCCGATGAGCAGTTCTTC

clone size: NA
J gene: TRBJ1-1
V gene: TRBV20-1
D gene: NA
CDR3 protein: CSYSSEEAPNTEAFF
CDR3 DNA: TGCAGCTATTCATCGGAGGAGGCCCCGAACACTGAAGCTTTCTTT

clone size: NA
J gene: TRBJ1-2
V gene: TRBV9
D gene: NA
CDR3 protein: CASSVASRGYTF
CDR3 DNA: TGTGCCAGCAGCGTTGCCAGCAGGGGCTACACCTTC

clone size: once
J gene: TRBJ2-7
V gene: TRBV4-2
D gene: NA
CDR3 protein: CASSPDIPYEQYF
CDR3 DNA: TGTGCCAGCAGCCCCGATATCCCCTACGAGCAGTACTTC

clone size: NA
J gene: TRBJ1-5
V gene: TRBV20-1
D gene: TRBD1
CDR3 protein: CSVTGYSTQPQHF
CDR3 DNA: TGCAGTGTGACAGGGTACAGCACTCAGCCCCAGCATTTT

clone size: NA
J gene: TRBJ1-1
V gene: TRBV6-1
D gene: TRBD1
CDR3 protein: CASSGLGDRGETEAFF
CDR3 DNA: TGTGCCAGCAGTGGCTTAGGGGACAGGGGAGAAACTGAAGCTTTCTTT

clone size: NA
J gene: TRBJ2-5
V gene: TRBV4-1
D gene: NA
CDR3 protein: CASSQDLRGTETQYF
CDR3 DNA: TGCGCCAGCAGCCAAGATCTTAGAGGGACGGAGACCCAGTACTTC

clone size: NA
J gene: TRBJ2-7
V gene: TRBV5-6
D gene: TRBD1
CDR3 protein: CASSLPTGQGFYEQYF
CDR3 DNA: TGTGCCAGCAGCTTGCCAACGGGACAGGGTTTCTACGAGCAGTACTTC

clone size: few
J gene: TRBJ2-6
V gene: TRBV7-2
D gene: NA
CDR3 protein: CASSFSSGGNVLTF
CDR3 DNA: TGTGCCAGCAGCTTTAGCTCTGGCGGCAACGTCCTGACTTTC

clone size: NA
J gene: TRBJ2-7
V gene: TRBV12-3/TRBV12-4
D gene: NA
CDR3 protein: CASNFLGNEQYF
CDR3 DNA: TGTGCCAGCAACTTTCTCGGGAATGAGCAGTACTTC

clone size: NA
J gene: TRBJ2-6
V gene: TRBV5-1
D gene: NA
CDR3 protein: CASTLSNGTGANVLTF
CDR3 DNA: TGCGCCAGCACCCTCTCCAACGGTACTGGGGCCAACGTCCTGACTTTC

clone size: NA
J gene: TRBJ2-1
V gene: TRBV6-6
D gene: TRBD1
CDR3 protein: CASTYRDRLGSEQFF
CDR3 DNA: TGTGCCAGCACCTACCGGGACAGGCTCGGAAGTGAGCAGTTCTTC

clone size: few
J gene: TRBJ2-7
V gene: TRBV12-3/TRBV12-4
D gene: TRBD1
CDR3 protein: CASTRTGSYEQYF
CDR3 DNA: TGTGCCAGCACCAGGACAGGTTCCTACGAGCAGTACTTC

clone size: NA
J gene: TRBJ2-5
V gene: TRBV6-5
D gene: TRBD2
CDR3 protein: CASSPLGTSGGETQYF
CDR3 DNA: TGTGCCAGCAGCCCACTCGGGACTAGTGGGGGAGAGACCCAGTACTTC

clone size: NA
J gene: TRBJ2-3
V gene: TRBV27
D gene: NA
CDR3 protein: CASSFSDRTQYF
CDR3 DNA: TGTGCCAGCAGTTTCTCGGACAGAACGCAGTATTTT

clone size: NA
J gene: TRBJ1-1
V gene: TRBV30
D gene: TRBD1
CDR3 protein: CAWRRLGTGYTEAFF
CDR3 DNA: TGTGCCTGGAGGAGGCTGGGGACAGGGTACACTGAAGCTTTCTTT

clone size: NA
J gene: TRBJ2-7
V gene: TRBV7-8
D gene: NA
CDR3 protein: CASSLVSGIASYEQYF
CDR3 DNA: TGTGCCAGCAGCTTAGTAAGTGGCATAGCCTCCTACGAGCAGTACTTC

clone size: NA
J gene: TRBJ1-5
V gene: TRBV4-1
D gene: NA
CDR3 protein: CASSRTKQNQPQHF
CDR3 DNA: TGCGCCAGCAGCCGAACCAAGCAGAATCAGCCCCAGCATTTT

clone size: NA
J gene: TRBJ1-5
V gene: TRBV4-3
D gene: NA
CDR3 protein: CASSQDWGNQPQHF
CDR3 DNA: TGCGCCAGCAGCCAAGATTGGGGGAATCAGCCCCAGCATTTT

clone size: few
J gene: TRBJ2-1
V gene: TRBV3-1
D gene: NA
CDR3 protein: CASSQEVRDNEQFF
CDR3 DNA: TGTGCCAGCAGCCAAGAGGTCAGAGACAATGAGCAGTTCTTC

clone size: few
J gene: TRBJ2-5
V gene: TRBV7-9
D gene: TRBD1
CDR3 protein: CASSHPPQGLGKTQYF
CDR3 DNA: TGTGCCAGCAGCCATCCCCCACAGGGGTTAGGGAAGACCCAGTACTTC